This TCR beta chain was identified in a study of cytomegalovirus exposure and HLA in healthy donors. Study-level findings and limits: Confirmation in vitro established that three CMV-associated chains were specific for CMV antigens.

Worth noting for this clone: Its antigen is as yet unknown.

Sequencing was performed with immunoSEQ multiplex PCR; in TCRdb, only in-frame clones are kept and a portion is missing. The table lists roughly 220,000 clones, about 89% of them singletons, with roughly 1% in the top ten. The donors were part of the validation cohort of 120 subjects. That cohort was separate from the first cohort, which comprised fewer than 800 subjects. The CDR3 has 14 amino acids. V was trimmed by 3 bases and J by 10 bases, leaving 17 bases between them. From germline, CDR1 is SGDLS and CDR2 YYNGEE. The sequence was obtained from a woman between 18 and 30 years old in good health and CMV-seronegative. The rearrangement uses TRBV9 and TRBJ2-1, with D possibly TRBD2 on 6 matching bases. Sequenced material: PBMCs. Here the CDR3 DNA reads TGTGCCAGCAGCGCCGGGAGTTCCCTCACAGAGCAGTTCTTC. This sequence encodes CASSAGSSLTEQFF.